This TCR beta chain was sequenced for a study of cytomegalovirus exposure and HLA in healthy donors. Germline loops: CDR1 SGHRS, CDR2 YFSETQ. The germline V and J ends were trimmed by 0 bases and 0 bases, with 4 bases remaining between them. The CDR3 length is 14 residues. Study observations and caveats: TCR association rates varied by HLA locus in a later analysis, with DRB1 highest and HLA-C lowest. A later analysis associated some 16,000 TCR beta sequences with HLA alleles at a 0.05 false discovery rate. Some V segments (TRBV6-2 and TRBV6-3 among them) were excluded as indistinguishable.

With respect to this clone: Its matching antigen is unknown.

A multiplex PCR was run with 60 Vbeta primers and 13 Jbeta primers. The authors' processing: Unique TCR beta chains numbered roughly 80 million in a later analysis, with roughly 10 million shared. The method was immunoSEQ multiplex PCR; TCRdb's version includes in-frame clones alone and lacks a portion of them. That table supplies the V and J calls and clone size; D and trimming were determined from the DNA. The sample holds about 140,000 clones. This TCR was sampled from a woman aged 18-29 years in good health and CMV-seronegative. Input material: PBMCs. This rearrangement joins TRBV5-1 to TRBJ1-3; D gene unclear. The CDR3 loop is CASSLDISGNTIYF. CDR3 nucleotide sequence: TGCGCCAGCAGCTTGGACATCTCTGGAAACACCATATATTTT.